This TCR beta chain was sequenced for a study of shared clonotypes between healthy human individuals. Study results and limitations: In contrast to clonotypes shared by all four donors, non-shared clonotypes had lower generation probabilities. The study found about 5% of naive CD4 clonotypes shared across a handful of donors. Rarefaction curves obtained for sorted subsets showed sequencing incomplete despite large depth.

Genomic DNA (from each subset) was split evenly across several immunoSEQ plates. Assay: immunoSEQ multiplex PCR; the TCRdb copy retains only in-frame clones and omits some. This table holds about 2 million clones, roughly 95% found once. CDR1 MNHEY and CDR2 SMNVEV come from the germline V gene (reference sequence). Trimming at V came to 8 bases and at J to 2 bases, leaving 1 base not matched to a gene. This CDR3 contains 12 residues. Terminally differentiated effector memory CD45RA+ cells were excluded by CCR7 positive selection of CD45RO-negative cells. About this clone itself: Its cognate antigen is unknown.

V gene TRBV27 combines with J gene TRBJ2-5; 8 bases are a match to TRBD1. The TCR sequence derives from a man aged 18 to 29 in good health. Sequencing was carried out using naive CD8+ T cells sorted from blood. This chain's CDR3 is CASWDRQETQYF. Here the CDR3 DNA reads TGTGCCAGCTGGGACAGGCAAGAGACCCAGTACTTC.